A selection of T cell receptor beta chains follows, all from one sample in a study of blood T cell repertoires in COVID-19. Here immunoSEQ multiplex PCR was the method, and the copy in TCRdb shows in-frame clones only, minus some. The sample has about 120,000 clones, about 86% seen once; the top ten hold 5.9%. Sequenced: peripheral blood. The receptor source for this set is a man of 80 years or more with active or convalescent COVID-19. Each CDR3 is given with its conserved first and last residue. The D gene is left open where the match is weak. Some rows mark clone size as missing; the rest say once, few, many or name a class of expanded clone.

>TRBJ1-1|TRBD1|TRBV6-2/TRBV6-3|NA
TGTGCCAGCAGTTACCCCAGGGGGCGCGGGAACACTGAAGCTTTCTTT
CASSYPRGRGNTEAFF
>TRBJ1-2|NA|TRBV13|NA
TGTGCCAGCAGCTTAGGGAGTTATGGCTACACCTTC
CASSLGSYGYTF
>TRBJ1-3|NA|TRBV19|NA
TGTGCCAGTAGTATACCGGACATAGGAAACACCATATATTTT
CASSIPDIGNTIYF
>TRBJ1-2|TRBD1|TRBV30|once
TGTGCCTCCGCCCGGGCAACTTCCGGGACAGGGGGCTCCTATGGCTACACCTTC
CASARATSGTGGSYGYTF
>TRBJ1-5|TRBD1|TRBV2|NA
TGTGCCAGCAGGTTCTCAGGGGGCTGGAATCAGCCCCAGCATTTT
CASRFSGGWNQPQHF
>TRBJ1-1|NA|TRBV6-5|NA
TGTGCCAGCAGTCACCAACGGAGGAACACTGAAGCTTTCTTT
CASSHQRRNTEAFF
>TRBJ2-1|TRBD1|TRBV7-9|NA
TGTGCCAGCAGCTTGAAACCGGACAGGGGCAGTGAGCAGTTCTTC
CASSLKPDRGSEQFF
>TRBJ1-1|NA|TRBV28|NA
TGTGCCAGCAGTTTAAGGAGGTGGACCACTGAAGCTTTCTTT
CASSLRRWTTEAFF
>TRBJ1-2|NA|TRBV10-3|NA
TGTGCCATCAGTGAGTCGACGGCGACAGGTGGCTACACCTTC
CAISESTATGGYTF
>TRBJ1-2|NA|TRBV24-1|NA
TGTGCCACCAGCGGGGATATCGGCTACACCTTC
CATSGDIGYTF
>TRBJ2-7|TRBD2|TRBV25-1|NA
TGTGCCAGCAGTGACGGCGGGGGGGCCTCCTACGAGCAGTACTTC
CASSDGGGASYEQYF
>TRBJ1-6|TRBD1|TRBV10-1|NA
TGCGCCAGCAGTGGCTCACCGGGACAGGGGGCGCCGCCCCTCCACTTT
CASSGSPGQGAPPLHF
>TRBJ2-3|TRBD1|TRBV19|NA
TGTGCCAGTAGTATAGGGGGGACAGGCGGCACAGATACGCAGTATTTT
CASSIGGTGGTDTQYF
>TRBJ1-1|NA|TRBV7-6|once
TGTGCCAGCAGCCAATATTCTGTCCCACAGGTTTTGAACACTGAAGCTTTCTTT
CASSQYSVPQVLNTEAFF
>TRBJ2-3|NA|TRBV29-1|NA
TGCAGCGTGATCAAAGGGGTAGATACGCAGTATTTT
CSVIKGVDTQYF
>TRBJ2-1|NA|TRBV9|NA
TGTGCCAGCAGCGTAGGAGTCCTGCAGACAAGCTCCTACAATGAGCAGTTCTTC
CASSVGVLQTSSYNEQFF
>TRBJ2-1|TRBD2|TRBV7-3|NA
TGTGCCAGCAGCTCACTAGCGGGGGGGCCGAATGAGCAGTTCTTC
CASSSLAGGPNEQFF
>TRBJ2-2|NA|TRBV2|NA
TGTGCCAGCAAGCTCCAGGTGACCGGGGAGCTGTTTTTT
CASKLQVTGELFF
>TRBJ1-6|TRBD1|TRBV5-6|NA
TGTGCCAGCAGCTACACACAGGGGGCGGCGAATTCACCCCTCCACTTT
CASSYTQGAANSPLHF
>TRBJ1-1|TRBD1|TRBV5-1|NA
TGCGCCAGCAGCTCGGCTTTCGGGACAGGGGTTAACACTGAAGCTTTCTTT
CASSSAFGTGVNTEAFF
>TRBJ2-7|NA|TRBV5-6|NA
TGTGCCAGCAGCTTGGGGGGCGGCTCCTACGAGCAGTACTTC
CASSLGGGSYEQYF
>TRBJ2-2|NA|TRBV7-6|NA
TGTGCCAGCAGCTTACTTGCCGGGGAGCTGTTTTTT
CASSLLAGELFF
>TRBJ2-2|TRBD1|TRBV5-1|NA
TGCGCCAGCAGCGCCGGGACAGCCACCGGGGAGCTGTTTTTT
CASSAGTATGELFF
>TRBJ2-7|TRBD1|TRBV11-3|once
TGTGCCAGCAGCTCCGACAGGGGCTTCTCGGCCTACGAGCAGTACTTC
CASSSDRGFSAYEQYF
>TRBJ1-1|NA|TRBV4-3|NA
TGCGCCAGCAGCCGCATACCAAGGGGACTCACTGAAGCTTTCTTT
CASSRIPRGLTEAFF
>TRBJ1-2|NA|TRBV6-1|few
TGTGCCAGCAGTGAAGGACAGGCCTCTAACTATGGCTACACCTTC
CASSEGQASNYGYTF
>TRBJ1-2|TRBD1|TRBV4-2|few
TGTGCCAGCAGCCCGGGATCCGGACAGGGGAACGGCTACACCTTC
CASSPGSGQGNGYTF
>TRBJ1-6|TRBD1|TRBV4-2|NA
TGTGCCAGCAGCCAGAGGGGGCTGGATAATTCACCCCTCCACTTT
CASSQRGLDNSPLHF
>TRBJ2-7|NA|TRBV9|NA
TGTGCCAGCAGCTCAACTTTCTTTAAATCGGGGGTTAGTGAGCAGTACTTC
CASSSTFFKSGVSEQYF
>TRBJ2-5|TRBD1|TRBV5-1|NA
TGCGCCAGCAGTTTACAGGGGGGAGAGACCCAGTACTTC
CASSLQGGETQYF
>TRBJ2-4|TRBD1|TRBV18|NA
TGTGCCAGCTCACCGTGGACAGGGGGCCCTCGCAACATTCAGTACTTC
CASSPWTGGPRNIQYF
>TRBJ1-2|NA|TRBV6-5|NA
TGTGCCAGCAGTTACTCGACAGCAGGATCCTATGGCTACACCTTC
CASSYSTAGSYGYTF
>TRBJ2-3|TRBD2|TRBV7-9|NA
TGTGCCAGCAGATTAGCGGGGGGAGATACGCAGTATTTT
CASRLAGGDTQYF
>TRBJ1-1|TRBD1|TRBV28|NA
TGTGCCAGCAGTTTCGGGACAGGGGGATGGGCTGAAGCTTTCTTT
CASSFGTGGWAEAFF